These 11 T cell receptor beta chains came from one sample sequenced in a study of T cell clonality in common variable immunodeficiency. The study, taken as a whole, reports: Reportedly, TCR beta sequences from common variable immunodeficiency showed fewer deletions and N-nucleotide insertions.

Assay: immunoSEQ multiplex PCR; the TCRdb copy retains only in-frame clones and omits some. The data show 14,000 or so clones, with none appearing a single time. These receptors' targets are unknown. The sequenced sample consisted of peripheral blood mononuclear cells. These receptors came from a human donor with common variable immunodeficiency.

This clone appeared a few times. The read is 3 residues too short to cover the CDR3 end, so that end is filled in from the germline J gene. The chain recombines TRBV18 with TRBJ1-5; D unclear. Germline lookup yields CDR1 KGHSH and CDR2 LQKENI. Trimming stripped 2 bases from V and 4 bases from J, with 6 bases between. There are 13 residues in the CDR3. CDR3 sequence reads: CASSPTANQPQHF. Partial CDR3 DNA: TGTGCCAGCTCACCAACAGCAAATCAGCCC.

In regard to this clone: Sequencing ends 3 residues short of the CDR3 end; the germline J gene provides the rest. V and J are TRBV18 and TRBJ1-3, with D possibly being TRBD1 (5 bases). CDR1 and CDR2 from the germline V gene are KGHSH and LQKENI. V lost 6 bases, J lost 4 bases, and 16 bases lay in between. The CDR3 runs to 15 residues. CDR3 DNA, as far as it was read: TGTGCCAGCTCCCCGGCCAGGGCGACAGGAAACACC. Its translation: CASSPARATGNT. The CDR3 as a whole reads CASSPARATGNTIYF.

The sample holds many counts of this clone. From the germline J gene comes the end of the CDR3, since the read stops 3 residues before it. The J gene is TRBJ1-1, the V gene TRBV6-4; TRBD1 agrees at 8 bases. This CDR3 is 17 amino acids long. Germline assignment: CDR1 MRHNA and CDR2 SNTAGT. Unmatched junction bases numbered 13, after V lost 0 bases and J lost 7 bases. CDR3: CASSDSNGQGAACEAFF. The sequenced part of the CDR3 DNA is TGTGCCAGCAGTGACTCAAACGGACAGGGCGCCGCCTGTGAA.

The sample holds many counts of this clone. The read falls 3 residues short of the CDR3 end, and the missing part is taken from the germline J gene. The chain uses TRBV7-9 and TRBJ2-5; 9 bases line up with TRBD2. The CDR3 is made up of 15 amino acids. Germline lookup yields CDR1 SEHNR and CDR2 FQNEAQ (reference sequence). Trimming at V came to 1 base and at J to 5 bases, leaving 5 bases not matched to a gene. The CDR3 bases that were read are TGTGCCAGCAGCTTAGACTTAGCGGGAGTGGAGACC. Amino acids: CASSLDLAGVET. The complete CDR3 sequence is CASSLDLAGVETQYF.

Concerning this clone: The read terminates 3 residues ahead of where the CDR3 ends, so the germline J gene completes it. V usage is TRBV7-8 and J usage is TRBJ2-7, with D perhaps matching TRBD2 (5 bases). CDR1 and CDR2 (germline): SGHVS, FQNEAQ. V was pared by 5 bases and J by 5 bases, with 22 bases between. The CDR3 runs to 16 residues. CDR3 bases read: TGTGCCAGCAGCCCCTTCCTGAGGGCGCCGAGGGACGAG. Protein: CASSPFLRAPRDE. The whole CDR3 reads CASSPFLRAPRDEQYF.

As concerns this clone: The read terminates 3 residues before the CDR3 end, so the remaining end is supplied by the germline J gene. This chain connects TRBV30 to TRBJ1-6; no clear D gene. Trimming removed 3 bases from V and 8 bases from J, with 11 bases in between. This CDR3 contains 13 residues. Germline CDR1 reads GTSNPN; CDR2 reads SVGIG (reference sequence). The chain's CDR3 is CAWRQRVDSPLHF. The part of the CDR3 DNA that was read is TGTGCCTGGAGACAGCGGGTGGATTCACCC.

This clone was seen repeatedly, ten times or more. The read is 3 residues too short to cover the CDR3 end, so that end is filled in from the germline J gene. The chain uses TRBV5-4 and TRBJ2-6, with a tentative D call TRBD1 (5 bases). Trimming cost V 0 bases and J 4 bases, with 11 bases left between them. The CDR3 length is 16 residues. Germline loops: CDR1 SGHNT, CDR2 YYREEE (reference sequence). The sequenced CDR3 bases are TGTGCCAGCAGCTTGGTAGGGGTGAGAGGGGCCAACGTC. Translated, it gives CASSLVGVRGANV. The whole CDR3 reads CASSLVGVRGANVLTF.

This clone was detected a few times. The sequenced fragment ends 3 residues before the CDR3 boundary, so the rest is inferred from the germline J gene. The V call is TRBV2, the J call TRBJ2-2, with unresolved D. This CDR3 has 15 amino acids. CDR1 is SNHLY and CDR2 is FYNNEI in the germline V gene. Trimming took off 1 base at V and 3 bases at J, with 9 bases between the two ends. This chain's CDR3 is CASSEDNIYTGELFF. Partial CDR3 DNA: TGTGCCAGCAGTGAAGACAATATTTACACCGGGGAG.

Points on this clone: Read coverage stops 3 residues before the CDR3 terminus; the germline J gene supplies the remainder. V usage is TRBV7-2 and J usage is TRBJ1-2; perhaps TRBD1 as D (5 bases). The CDR3 is made up of 15 amino acids. The germline V gene has CDR1 SGHTA and CDR2 FQGNSA. CDR3 amino acids: CASSDLRGAPGGYTF. CDR3 DNA (partial): TGTGCCAGCAGCGATCTTAGGGGCGCACCGGGAGGC.

The sequenced part of the CDR3 DNA is TGTGCCAGCTCACCGACTGTCCAAGAGACC. This codes for CASSPTVQET. The full CDR3 is CASSPTVQETQYF. The chain employs TRBV18 and TRBJ2-5, with D hard to call. The read stops 3 residues short of the end of the CDR3; the missing end is completed from the germline J gene. With 3 bases removed from V and 1 base from J, the gap between germline ends came to 6 bases. The CDR3 contains 13 residues. Germline V gives CDR1 KGHSH, CDR2 LQKENI.

This clone was seen a few times. The read ends 3 residues shy of where the CDR3 ends; the end is completed using the germline J gene. This sequence joins TRBV7-6 and TRBJ1-3; possible D gene TRBD1, 5 bases. The V end lost 6 bases, the J end lost 2 bases, and 8 bases lay between the germline ends. Germline-derived CDR1 and CDR2 are SGHVS and FNYEAQ. The CDR3 contains 13 residues. CDR3 bases read: TGTGCCAGCAGTGCAGGGCCTGGAAACACC. It yields the protein CASSAGPGNT. In full, the CDR3 reads CASSAGPGNTIYF.